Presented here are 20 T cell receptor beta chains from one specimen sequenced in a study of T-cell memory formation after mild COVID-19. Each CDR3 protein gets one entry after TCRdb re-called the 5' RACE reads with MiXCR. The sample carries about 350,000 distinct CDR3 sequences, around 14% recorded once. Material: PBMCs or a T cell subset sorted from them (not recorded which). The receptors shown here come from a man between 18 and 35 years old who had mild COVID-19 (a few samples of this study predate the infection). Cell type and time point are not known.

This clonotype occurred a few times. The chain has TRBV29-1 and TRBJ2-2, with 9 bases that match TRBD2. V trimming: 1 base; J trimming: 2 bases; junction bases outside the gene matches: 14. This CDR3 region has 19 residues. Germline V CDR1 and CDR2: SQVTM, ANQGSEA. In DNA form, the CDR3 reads TGCAGCGTTGAAGTCCCTCGTGGCCTAGCGGGGAGAAACACCGGGGAGCTGTTTTTT. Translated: CSVEVPRGLAGRNTGELFF.

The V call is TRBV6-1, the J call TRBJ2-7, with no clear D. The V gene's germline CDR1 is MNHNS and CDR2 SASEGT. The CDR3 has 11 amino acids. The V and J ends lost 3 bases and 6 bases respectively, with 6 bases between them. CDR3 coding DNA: TGTGCCAGCAGTGACCTCCGCGAGCAGTACTTC. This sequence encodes CASSDLREQYF.

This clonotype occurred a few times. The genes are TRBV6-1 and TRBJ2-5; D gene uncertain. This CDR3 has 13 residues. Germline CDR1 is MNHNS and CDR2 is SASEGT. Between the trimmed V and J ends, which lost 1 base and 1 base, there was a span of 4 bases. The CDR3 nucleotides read TGTGCCAGCAGTGAAGGGCTCCAAGAGACCCAGTACTTC. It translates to CASSEGLQETQYF.

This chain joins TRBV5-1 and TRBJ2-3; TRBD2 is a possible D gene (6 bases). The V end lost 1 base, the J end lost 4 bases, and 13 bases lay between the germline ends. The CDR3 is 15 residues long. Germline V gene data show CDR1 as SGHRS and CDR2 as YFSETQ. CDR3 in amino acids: CASSLLAPSPDTQYF. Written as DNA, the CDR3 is TGCGCCAGCAGCTTGCTAGCGCCATCCCCAGATACGCAGTATTTT.

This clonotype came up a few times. CDR3 protein: CASSPYRVWEQFF. The CDR3 DNA sequence: TGTGCCAGCTCACCATACAGGGTCTGGGAGCAGTTCTTC. The chain carries TRBV18 and TRBJ2-1, with TRBD1 as a possible D gene (6 bases). Germline lookup yields CDR1 KGHSH and CDR2 LQKENI. The CDR3 is made up of 13 amino acids. With 2 bases removed from V and 10 bases from J, the gap between germline ends came to 12 bases.

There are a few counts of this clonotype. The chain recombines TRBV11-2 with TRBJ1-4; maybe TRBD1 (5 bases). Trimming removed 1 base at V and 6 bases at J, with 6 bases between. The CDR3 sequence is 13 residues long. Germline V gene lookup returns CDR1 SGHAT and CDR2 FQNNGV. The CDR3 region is CASSLAGYEKLFF. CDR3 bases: TGTGCCAGCAGCTTAGCAGGGTATGAAAAACTGTTTTTT.

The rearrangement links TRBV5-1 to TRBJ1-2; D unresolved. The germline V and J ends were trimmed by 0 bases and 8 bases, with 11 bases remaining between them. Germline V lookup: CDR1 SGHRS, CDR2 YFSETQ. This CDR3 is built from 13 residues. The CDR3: CASSLDIPDGYTF. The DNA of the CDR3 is TGCGCCAGCAGCTTGGACATACCCGACGGCTACACCTTC. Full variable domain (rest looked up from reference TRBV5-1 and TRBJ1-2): KAGVTQTPRYLIKTRGQQVTLSCSPISGHRSVSWYQQTPGQGLQFLFEYFSETQRNKGNFPGRFSGRQFSNSRSEMNVSTLELGDSALYLCASSLDIPDGYTFGSGTRLTVV.

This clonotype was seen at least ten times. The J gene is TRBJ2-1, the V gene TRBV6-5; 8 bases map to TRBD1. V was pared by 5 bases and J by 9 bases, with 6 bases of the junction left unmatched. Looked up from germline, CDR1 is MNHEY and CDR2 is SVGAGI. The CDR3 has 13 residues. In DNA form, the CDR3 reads TGTGCCAGCAGTGCCCCAGGGGGCGGTGAGCAGTTCTTC. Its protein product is CASSAPGGGEQFF.

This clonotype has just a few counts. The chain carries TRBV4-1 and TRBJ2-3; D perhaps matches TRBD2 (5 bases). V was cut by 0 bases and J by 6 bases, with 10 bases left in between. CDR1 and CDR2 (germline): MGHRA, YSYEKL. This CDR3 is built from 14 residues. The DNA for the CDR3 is TGCGCCAGCAGCCAAGATGGGCGAGGGGATACGCAGTATTTT. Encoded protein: CASSQDGRGDTQYF.

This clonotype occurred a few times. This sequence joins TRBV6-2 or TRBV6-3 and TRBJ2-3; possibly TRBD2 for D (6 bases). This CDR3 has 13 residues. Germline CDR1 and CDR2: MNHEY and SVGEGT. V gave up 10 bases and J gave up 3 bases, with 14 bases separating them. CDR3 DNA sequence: TGTGCCATCCTCCGGGACTTAACAGATACGCAGTATTTT. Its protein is CAILRDLTDTQYF.

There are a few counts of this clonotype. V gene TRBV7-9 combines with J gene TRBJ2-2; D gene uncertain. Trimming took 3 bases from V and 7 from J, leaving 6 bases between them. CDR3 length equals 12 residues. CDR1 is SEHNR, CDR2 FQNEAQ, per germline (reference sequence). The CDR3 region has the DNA TGTGCCAGCAGCTTCCGCATCGGGGAGCTGTTTTTT. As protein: CASSFRIGELFF.

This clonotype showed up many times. The CDR3 DNA is TGTGCCAGTAGTAACCTCCAAGAGACCCAGTACTTC. Protein sequence: CASSNLQETQYF. The chain is built from TRBV19 and TRBJ2-5; D is unresolved. Germline values: CDR1 LNHDA, CDR2 SQIVND (reference sequence). Trimming removed 4 bases from V and 1 base from J, with 4 bases in between. This CDR3 comprises 12 residues.

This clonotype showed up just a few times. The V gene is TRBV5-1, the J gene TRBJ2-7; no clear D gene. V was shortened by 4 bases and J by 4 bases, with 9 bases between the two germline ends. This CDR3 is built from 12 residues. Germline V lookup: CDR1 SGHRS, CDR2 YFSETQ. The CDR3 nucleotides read TGCGCCAGCAGCGCACAGTTTTACGAGCAGTACTTC. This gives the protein CASSAQFYEQYF. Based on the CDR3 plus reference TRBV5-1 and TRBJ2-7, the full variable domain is KAGVTQTPRYLIKTRGQQVTLSCSPISGHRSVSWYQQTPGQGLQFLFEYFSETQRNKGNFPGRFSGRQFSNSRSEMNVSTLELGDSALYLCASSAQFYEQYFGPGTRLTVT.

Here the CDR3 DNA reads TGTGCCAGCAGTTTAACGGCCTTGTATGGCTACACCTTC. This translates into CASSLTALYGYTF. The chain uses TRBV28 and TRBJ1-2; D is unclear. Trimming took 2 bases from V and 5 from J, leaving 9 bases between them. This CDR3 is built from 13 residues. The germline gives CDR1 MDHEN, CDR2 SYDVKM.

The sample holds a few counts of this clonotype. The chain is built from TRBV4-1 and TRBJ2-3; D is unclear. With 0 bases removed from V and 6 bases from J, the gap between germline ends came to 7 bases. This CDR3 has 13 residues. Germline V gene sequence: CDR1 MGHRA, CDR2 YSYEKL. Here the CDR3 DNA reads TGCGCCAGCAGCCAAGATGGACCCGATACGCAGTATTTT. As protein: CASSQDGPDTQYF.

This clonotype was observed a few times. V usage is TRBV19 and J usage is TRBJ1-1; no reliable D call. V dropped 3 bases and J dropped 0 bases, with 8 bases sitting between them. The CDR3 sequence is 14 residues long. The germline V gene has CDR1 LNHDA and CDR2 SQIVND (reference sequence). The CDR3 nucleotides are TGTGCCAGTAGTATGAGTTTGCTGAACACTGAAGCTTTCTTT. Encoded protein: CASSMSLLNTEAFF.

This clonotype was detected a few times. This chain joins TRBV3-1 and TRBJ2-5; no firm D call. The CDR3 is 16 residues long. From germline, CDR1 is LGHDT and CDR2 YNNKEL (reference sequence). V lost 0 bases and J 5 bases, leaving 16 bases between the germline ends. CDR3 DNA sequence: TGTGCCAGCAGCCAAGAAGGCCCACTAATATCGGAGACCCAGTACTTC. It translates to CASSQEGPLISETQYF.

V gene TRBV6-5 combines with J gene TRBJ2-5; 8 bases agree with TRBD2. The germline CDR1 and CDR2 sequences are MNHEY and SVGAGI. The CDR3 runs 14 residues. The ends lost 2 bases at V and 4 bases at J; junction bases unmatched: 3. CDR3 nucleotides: TGTGCCAGCAGTTACGCGGGGGGATCAGAGACCCAGTACTTC. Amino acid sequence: CASSYAGGSETQYF.

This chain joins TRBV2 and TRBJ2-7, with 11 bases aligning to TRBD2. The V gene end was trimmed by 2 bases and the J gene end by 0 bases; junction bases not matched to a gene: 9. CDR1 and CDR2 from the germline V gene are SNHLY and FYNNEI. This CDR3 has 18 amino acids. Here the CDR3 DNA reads TGTGCCAGCAGTGAATACAGGCTAGCGGGGGGAAGCTCCTACGAGCAGTACTTC. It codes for CASSEYRLAGGSSYEQYF.

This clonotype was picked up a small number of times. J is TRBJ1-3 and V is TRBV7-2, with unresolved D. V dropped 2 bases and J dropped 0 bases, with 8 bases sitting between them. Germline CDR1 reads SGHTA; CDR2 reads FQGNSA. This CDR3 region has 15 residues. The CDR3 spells CASSLWPASGNTIYF. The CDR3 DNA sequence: TGTGCCAGCAGCTTATGGCCGGCCTCTGGAAACACCATATATTTT. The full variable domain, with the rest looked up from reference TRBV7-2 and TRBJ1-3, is GAGVSQSPSNKVTEKGKDVELRCDPISGHTALYWYRQSLGQGLEFLIYFQGNSAPDKSGLPSDRFSAERTGGSVSTLTIQRTQQEDSAVYLCASSLWPASGNTIYFGEGSWLTVV.